The 17 T cell receptor beta chains below all came from one sample that was sequenced in a study of glioma-infiltrating T cells after dendritic cell vaccination. Profiling relied on immunoSEQ multiplex PCR, and the TCRdb table lists in-frame clones only, not all of them. In the table there are around 90,000 clones, over 60% of which are singletons. Material: blood, obtained before dendritic cell vaccination. These receptors were collected from a human donor with glioblastoma.

J is TRBJ1-1 and V is TRBV30; D is possibly TRBD1 (5 bases). Trimming removed 7 bases from V and 2 bases from J, with 8 bases in between. Germline loops: CDR1 GTSNPN, CDR2 SVGIG (reference sequence). There are 11 residues in the CDR3. CDR3: CASRENTEAFF. The CDR3 DNA reads TGTGCCTCCAGGGAAAACACTGAAGCTTTCTTT. The whole variable domain, filled in from reference TRBV30 and TRBJ1-1, reads SQTIHQWPATLVQPVGSPLSLECTVEGTSNPNLYWYRQAAGRGLQLLFYSVGIGQISSEVPQNLSASRPQDRQFILSSKKLLLSDSGFYLCASRENTEAFFGQGTRLTVV.

This clone has only one observation. V and J are TRBV5-1 and TRBJ1-6; tentative D call: TRBD1 (6 bases). The length of the CDR3 is 15 residues. The germline gives CDR1 SGHRS, CDR2 YFSETQ. Trimming cost V 4 bases and J 8 bases, with 16 bases left between them. The CDR3 DNA follows: TGCGCCAGCAGCGTCCAGGGGTCTGGGGATTCACCCCTCCACTTT. Encoded protein: CASSVQGSGDSPLHF.

CDR3 nucleotide sequence: TGTGCCAGCACCTCCGGCGGGGGAGGTGGCTACACCTTC. Translated: CASTSGGGGGYTF. This chain joins TRBV11-2 and TRBJ1-2; tentatively, D is TRBD1 (5 bases). The V end was cut by 7 bases, the J end by 7 bases, with 16 bases between. The CDR3 extends over 13 amino acids. Germline V CDR1 and CDR2: SGHAT, FQNNGV.

This rearrangement joins TRBV7-9 to TRBJ2-1; D uncertain. The germline V gene has CDR1 SEHNR and CDR2 FQNEAQ (reference sequence). The V gene lost 1 base and the J gene lost 8 bases, with 9 bases spanning the gap. The CDR3 contains 13 residues. This chain's CDR3 is CASSLGAMDEQFF. In DNA form, the CDR3 reads TGTGCCAGCAGCTTAGGGGCTATGGATGAGCAGTTCTTC.

This clone has a single count. The chain employs TRBV10-3 and TRBJ1-1; no firm D call. V shed 6 bases and J shed 3 bases, with 14 bases lying between them. The CDR3 spans 14 residues. Germline V gene data show CDR1 as ENHRY and CDR2 as SYGVKD. The CDR3: CAIRGKAVDTEAFF. CDR3 sequence (DNA): TGTGCCATCAGGGGGAAAGCGGTGGACACTGAAGCTTTCTTT.

This clone was found a few times. The V and J genes are TRBV28 and TRBJ1-3; D not certain. Trimming shortened V by 2 bases and J by 4 bases, and 18 bases separated the two germline ends. The CDR3 has 17 residues. Germline loops: CDR1 MDHEN, CDR2 SYDVKM. DNA of the CDR3: TGTGCCAGCAGTTTAAGGTTCCGGAGGTGGGCAGGAAACACCATATATTTT. It is translated as CASSLRFRRWAGNTIYF.

The chain couples TRBV10-3 to TRBJ1-1, with TRBD1 identical over 8 bases. The trim removed 2 bases at V and 4 bases at J, leaving 9 bases unmatched. The CDR3 runs 16 residues. Germline CDR1 and CDR2: ENHRY and SYGVKD. For the CDR3, the DNA is TGTGCCATCAGTGAGAGGGCAGGGGGCCTGGGCACTGAAGCTTTCTTT. Amino acids: CAISERAGGLGTEAFF.

This rearrangement joins TRBV11-2 to TRBJ2-7; possibly TRBD1 for D (6 bases). This CDR3 has 14 residues. V dropped 4 bases and J dropped 2 bases, with 12 bases sitting between them. Per germline, CDR1 SGHAT and CDR2 FQNNGV. CDR3 residues: CASSSGTPAYEQYF. The DNA for the CDR3 is TGTGCCAGCAGCTCCGGGACACCGGCCTACGAGCAGTACTTC.

The chain is built from TRBV9 and TRBJ2-1, with TRBD2 matching 8 bases. J was trimmed by 8 bases and V by 0 bases; bases with no gene match: 10. CDR3 size: 16 residues. The germline gives CDR1 SGDLS, CDR2 YYNGEE. Here the CDR3 DNA reads TGTGCCAGCAGCGTAGGGGCCGGGACTAGAATCGATGAGCAGTTCTTC. Its translation: CASSVGAGTRIDEQFF.

The J gene is TRBJ1-5, the V gene TRBV9; weak D call: TRBD1 (5 bases). CDR1 is SGDLS and CDR2 is YYNGEE in the germline V gene. There are 14 residues in the CDR3. Deletions cut 0 bases from V and 7 bases from J, with 11 bases between. The CDR3 spells CASSVDGGTQPQHF. As DNA, the CDR3 is TGTGCCAGCAGCGTAGACGGGGGGACCCAGCCCCAGCATTTT.

The table lists this clone with a few counts. As DNA, the CDR3 is TGTGCCAGCAGTTACTTCCCGGGCTCCTACGAGCAGTACTTC. Translated, it gives CASSYFPGSYEQYF. The rearrangement links TRBV6-5 to TRBJ2-7; D uncertain. Germline CDR1 reads MNHEY; CDR2 reads SVGAGI. This CDR3 is 14 amino acids long. Trimming stripped 1 base from V and 0 bases from J, with 7 bases between.

Concerning this clone: The germline gene is not matched at one end of the junction; a read error may be the cause. J is TRBJ2-7 and V is TRBV6-5; D perhaps matches TRBD2 (6 bases). Germline V lookup: CDR1 MNHEY, CDR2 SVGAGI. This CDR3 contains 12 residues. The CDR3 here is CAGRKKGGEQYF. For the CDR3, the DNA is TGTGCCGGCAGAAAAAAGGGAGGCGAGCAGTACTTC.

CDR3 DNA sequence: TGTGCCAGCTCACCCCTAATGGAGACAGGGGTTCGCGGCTACACCTTC. It codes for CASSPLMETGVRGYTF. The chain employs TRBV18 and TRBJ1-2, with 8 bases aligning to TRBD1. V shed 3 bases and J 8 bases; nucleotides not matched to a gene: 14. The germline gives CDR1 KGHSH, CDR2 LQKENI. This CDR3 contains 16 residues.

The table lists this clone with a few counts. The chain uses TRBV28 and TRBJ2-1; 7 bases fit TRBD1. The trim removed 4 bases at V and 4 bases at J, leaving 10 bases unmatched. Per germline, CDR1 MDHEN and CDR2 SYDVKM. CDR3 length: 16 amino acids. CDR3 DNA: TGTGCCAGCAGTTCCCTGGACAGGTTCTCGTACAATGAGCAGTTCTTC. It is translated as CASSSLDRFSYNEQFF. The full variable domain, completed using reference TRBV28 and TRBJ2-1, is DVKVTQSSRYLVKRTGEKVFLECVQDMDHENMFWYRQDPGLGLRLIYFSYDVKMKEKGDIPEGYSVSREKKERFSLILESASTNQTSMYLCASSSLDRFSYNEQFFGPGTRLTVL.

The genes are TRBV25-1 and TRBJ2-2; TRBD1 aligns across 8 bases. J was trimmed by 7 bases and V by 4 bases; bases with no gene match: 11. The CDR3 loop spans 16 amino acids. The germline V gene encodes CDR1 MGHDK and CDR2 SYGVNS. CDR3 amino acids: CASSGSQGQGFGELFF. The CDR3 DNA sequence: TGTGCCAGCAGTGGATCTCAAGGACAGGGTTTCGGGGAGCTGTTTTTT.

With respect to this clone: The same CDR3 can be traced to other DNA sequences in this sample. This chain uses TRBV9 with TRBJ2-1; D remains unclear. The CDR3 is 14 amino acids. Germline CDR1 reads SGDLS; CDR2 reads YYNGEE. Trimming removed 0 bases from V and 3 bases from J, with 7 bases in between. CDR3 residues: CASSVGADYNEQFF. The CDR3 DNA is TGTGCCAGCAGCGTAGGGGCAGACTACAATGAGCAGTTCTTC.

The V gene is TRBV27, the J gene TRBJ1-5; D not certain. In germline, CDR1 is MNHEY, CDR2 SMNVEV (reference sequence). Trimming stripped 1 base from V and 7 bases from J, with 11 bases between. This CDR3 has 14 amino acids. CDR3 amino acids: CASSLFRGEQPQHF. DNA for the CDR3: TGTGCCAGCAGTTTATTCCGGGGTGAGCAGCCCCAGCATTTT.